This T cell receptor beta chain originates from a study of CD8+CD57+ T cells in acquired aplastic anemia. Study context: The study obtained an average of around 3.4 ug of DNA from sorted CD4+ and CD8+ cells.

Genomic DNA was employed as the template in profiling TCR beta VDJ and CDR3. TCRdb re-called the reads with MiXCR, one entry per CDR3 protein. The sample includes some 220,000 distinct CDR3 sequences, 30% to 35% of them seen just once. Findings of the study overall: CD8+ Simpson's diversity in patients was not significantly different from that in controls.

A word on this clonotype: Its antigen is unidentified.

The sequenced sample consisted of sorted CD4+, CD8+, or CD8+CD57+ T cells (not recorded which) from PBMCs. The clonotype was recovered from a human donor in good health, serving as a control.

DNA of the CDR3: TGCAGCGTTGGCGATGGGGACACGGAGAACACTGAAGCTTTCTTT. Its protein is CSVGDGDTENTEAFF. The V call is TRBV29-1, the J call TRBJ1-1; D perhaps matches TRBD1 (6 bases). The CDR3 has 15 amino acids. Germline V lookup: CDR1 SQVTM, CDR2 ANQGSEA. The V end was cut by 4 bases, the J end by 1 base, with 16 bases between.